The T cell receptor (beta chain) described here comes from a study of blood T cell repertoires in COVID-19. The V end lost 6 bases, the J end lost 0 bases, and 17 bases lay between the germline ends. Per the germline V gene, CDR1 is KGHSH and CDR2 is LQKENI. The CDR3 runs to 16 residues. Under the authors' procedure: Reference gene primer amplification gave nucleated cell count estimates. The method was immunoSEQ multiplex PCR; TCRdb's version includes in-frame clones alone and lacks a portion of them. The DNA gave D and trimming, while V, J and clone size come from that table. The table lists just over 50,000 clones, around 84% of them singletons.

Specimen: peripheral blood. The chain employs TRBV18 and TRBJ1-1; D perhaps matches TRBD1 (6 bases). This sequence was found in an older man with acute or convalescent COVID-19. CDR3 in amino acids: CASSMRSTGLNTEAFF. For the CDR3, the DNA is TGTGCCAGCTCGATGAGATCGACAGGACTGAACACTGAAGCTTTCTTT.